The sequence of this T cell receptor (beta chain) was determined in a study of somatic mutations in cytotoxic T cells in rheumatoid arthritis. Study at large: Some V beta antibody-stained T-cell populations were flow-sorted at nearly 100% purity, including V beta1+ cells sequenced for TCRB.

As for this clone: Its antigen is unknown.

Sequenced by immunoSEQ multiplex PCR; TCRdb stores in-frame clones only, minus some. The table has under 11,000 clones, around 91% seen once. Study-level results: Compared with age-matched healthy controls, rheumatoid arthritis patients did not differ significantly in CD8+ T-cell clonality. The antigen targets of the expanded CD8+ clones lacked identification.

The clonotype was recovered from a woman aged 18-30 years with rheumatoid arthritis. What was sequenced was CD4+ T cells sorted from blood.

In DNA form, the CDR3 reads TGTGCCAGCAGACATACCGTCACAGGCGAGCAGTACTTC. Translation gives CASRHTVTGEQYF. The J gene is TRBJ2-5, the V gene TRBV28; D perhaps matches TRBD1 (5 bases). The J call may be in error: the DNA end matches TRBJ2-7 better. This CDR3 is built from 13 residues. Germline values: CDR1 MDHEN, CDR2 SYDVKM.